The clone carrying this T cell receptor (beta chain) was observed many times. This entry is derived from a study of T-cell memory formation after mild COVID-19. Trimming took off 2 bases at V and 5 bases at J, with 10 bases between the two ends. There are 14 residues in the CDR3. Germline V lookup: CDR1 LGHDT, CDR2 YNNKEL (reference sequence). Constant-segment-primed 5'RACE gave TCR alpha and TCR beta cDNA libraries with sample barcodes and UMIs. TCRdb itself ran the 5' RACE reads through MiXCR, one entry per CDR3 protein. The sample includes about 170,000 distinct CDR3 sequences, around 13% seen only once; the top ten take 3.3%.

This TCR came from a man younger than 35 who had mild COVID-19 (a few samples of this study predate the infection). Cell type and time point are not known. The chain has TRBV3-1 and TRBJ2-4; D tentatively fits TRBD1 or TRBD2 (5 bases each). The sequenced sample consisted of PBMCs or a T cell subset sorted from them (not recorded which). CDR3 loop: CASSQRDGENIQYF. The CDR3 nucleotides read TGTGCCAGCAGCCAACGGGACGGAGAAAACATTCAGTACTTC. The full variable domain, completed using reference TRBV3-1 and TRBJ2-4, is DTAVSQTPKYLVTQMGNDKSIKCEQNLGHDTMYWYKQDSKKFLKIMFSYNNKELIINETVPNRFSPKSPDKAHLNLHINSLELGDSAVYFCASSQRDGENIQYFGAGTRLSVL.